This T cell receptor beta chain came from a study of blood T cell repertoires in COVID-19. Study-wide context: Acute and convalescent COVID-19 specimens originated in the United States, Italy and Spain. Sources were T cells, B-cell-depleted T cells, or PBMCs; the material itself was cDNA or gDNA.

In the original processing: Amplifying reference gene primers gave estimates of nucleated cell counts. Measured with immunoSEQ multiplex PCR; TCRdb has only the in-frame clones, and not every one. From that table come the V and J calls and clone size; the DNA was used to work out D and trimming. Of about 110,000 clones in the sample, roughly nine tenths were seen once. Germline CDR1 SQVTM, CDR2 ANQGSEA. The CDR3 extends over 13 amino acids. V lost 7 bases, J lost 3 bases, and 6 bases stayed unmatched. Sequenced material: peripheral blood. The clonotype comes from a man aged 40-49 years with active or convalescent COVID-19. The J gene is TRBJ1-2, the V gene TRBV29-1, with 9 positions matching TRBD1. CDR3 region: CSAGDREDYGYTF. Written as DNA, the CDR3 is TGCAGCGCGGGGGACAGGGAGGACTATGGCTACACCTTC.